The rows below give T cell receptor beta chains drawn from one sample of a study of cytotoxic CD8 clonotypes in ibrutinib-treated CLL. Clones were sequenced by immunoSEQ multiplex PCR, and TCRdb holds only the in-frame ones, with some missing. Of approximately 190,000 clones listed, approximately 70% are singletons. The sample was PBMCs, taken after 12 months of ibrutinib treatment. Source of these receptors: a human donor with chronic lymphocytic leukemia. Both conserved end residues are part of each CDR3. A D gene is named only where the DNA matches it firmly. For some rows the clone size is stated as once, few or many, or as a class when expanded; others skip it.

D,J,size,V,DNA,CDR3
TRBD1,TRBJ2-7,.,TRBV19,TGTGCCAGTGGATGGGGACAGGGGGCCTCCTACGAGCAGTACTTC,CASGWGQGASYEQYF
TRBD1,TRBJ1-5,.,TRBV6-6,TGTGCCAGCAGTTGGGGACAGAGCAATCAGCCCCAGCATTTT,CASSWGQSNQPQHF
.,TRBJ1-2,.,TRBV5-1,TGCGCCAGCAGCTTGGACGGGGGATCGAACTATGGCTACACCTTC,CASSLDGGSNYGYTF
.,TRBJ2-3,.,TRBV27,TGTGCCAGCAGTTTTGGGGGGGCGGGCACAGATACGCAGTATTTT,CASSFGGAGTDTQYF
TRBD1,TRBJ2-7,.,TRBV27,TGTGCCAGCAGTTCACTCCAGGGGGCTTCCTACGAGCAGTACTTC,CASSSLQGASYEQYF
.,TRBJ1-2,.,TRBV18,TGTGCCAGCTCACCTTGGGACGGTACTAACTATGGCTACACCTTC,CASSPWDGTNYGYTF
.,TRBJ2-2,.,TRBV11-2,TGTGCCAGCAACAAAATACAGGGTTCGACGCCCGGGGAGCTGTTTTTT,CASNKIQGSTPGELFF
.,TRBJ2-7,many,TRBV6-5,TGTCTATCCAGGGGCAGCTACGAGCAGTACTTC,CLSRGSYEQYF
.,TRBJ2-7,.,TRBV5-1,TGCGCCAGCAGCCGTAGCGCGAACTACGAGCAGTACTTC,CASSRSANYEQYF
.,TRBJ2-3,.,TRBV9,TGTGCCAGCCGGGCTAGCCTCACAGATACGCAGTATTTT,CASRASLTDTQYF
TRBD1,TRBJ2-7,.,TRBV18,TGTGCCAGCTCAGCCCGGGACAGGGTGTACGAGCAGTACTTC,CASSARDRVYEQYF
.,TRBJ2-7,few,TRBV7-9,TGTGCCAGCAGCTTATCTGGGCAGAAGGACTACGAGCAGTACTTC,CASSLSGQKDYEQYF
.,TRBJ2-7,.,TRBV9,TGTGCCAGCAGCGTAGGCGTCGGCTCCTACGAGCAGTACTTC,CASSVGVGSYEQYF
.,TRBJ2-7,.,TRBV2,TGTGCCAGCAGTGAAGCGGGACTGGGCTACGAGCAGTACTTC,CASSEAGLGYEQYF
TRBD1,TRBJ1-2,.,TRBV18,TGTGCCAGCTCCGGGGACAGGAACTATGGCTACACCTTC,CASSGDRNYGYTF
.,TRBJ2-1,once,TRBV9,TGTGCCAGCGGGCAAGAGCAGTTCTTC,CASGQEQFF
TRBD2,TRBJ2-3,.,TRBV5-4,TGTGCCAGCAGCCCGGGGAGTGGCGGGGGGGCCGAGGACACAGATACGCAGTATTTT,CASSPGSGGGAEDTDTQYF